The rows below give T cell receptor beta chains drawn from one sample of a study of T cells in Graves' hyperthyroidism and ophthalmopathy. TCRdb called the multiplex PCR reads again in MiXCR, with one record for every CDR3 protein. This sample has 600,000 to 700,000 distinct CDR3 sequences; 45% occur once, and the top ten carry under 8.5%. Input material: peripheral blood or thyroid tissue (not recorded which). These receptors originate from an adult man with Graves' disease, either hyperthyroidism or ophthalmopathy (not recorded which). CDR3s include the opening cysteine and the closing phenylalanine or tryptophan. D genes are given only for firm matches. Where a row states a size, it is once, few, many or the class of an expanded clone; other rows omit it.

>TRBV24-1|many|TRBJ1-2|-
CATSAYSLGGYTF
TGTGCCACCAGTGCATACAGCCTTGGTGGCTACACCTTC
>TRBV2|many|TRBJ2-7|-
CASSVTYMDEQYF
TGTGCCAGCAGTGTCACGTACATGGACGAGCAGTACTTC
>TRBV25-1|-|TRBJ2-7|-
CASSIGDEQYF
TGTGCCAGCAGCATAGGGGATGAGCAGTACTTC
>TRBV6-1|few|TRBJ2-7|-
CASRGLNTYEQYF
TGTGCCAGCAGAGGACTTAATACGTACGAGCAGTACTTC
>TRBV20-1|-|TRBJ2-7|TRBD2
CSAKGASGRAHEQYF
TGCAGTGCTAAAGGGGCTAGCGGGAGGGCCCACGAGCAGTACTTC
>TRBV10-3|many|TRBJ2-7|TRBD2
CAISESGLAEQYF
TGTGCCATCAGTGAGTCGGGACTAGCCGAGCAGTACTTC
>TRBV2|few|TRBJ1-2|-
CASSFPTTYGYTF
TGTGCCAGCAGTTTTCCGACTACCTATGGCTACACCTTC
>TRBV20-1|many|TRBJ2-7|-
CSARQDSYEQYF
TGCAGTGCTAGACAGGACTCCTACGAGCAGTACTTC
>TRBV24-1|many|TRBJ1-4|-
CATSDSGSTNEKLFF
TGTGCCACCAGTGATTCAGGGTCAACTAATGAAAAACTGTTTTTT
>TRBV25-1|-|TRBJ1-6|TRBD1
CASPDRVVAPLHF
TGTGCCAGCCCTGACAGGGTTGTGGCACCCCTCCACTTT
>TRBV20-1|-|TRBJ2-2|TRBD2
CSARGTSGGTGELFF
TGCAGTGCTCGCGGGACTAGCGGGGGTACCGGGGAGCTGTTTTTT
>TRBV7-9|-|TRBJ1-2|-
CASSSLKWDSQLNYGYTF
TGTGCCAGCAGCTCTCTGAAGTGGGATTCCCAGCTTAACTATGGCTACACCTTC
>TRBV25-1|-|TRBJ1-2|TRBD1
CASSEEEGAGYTF
TGTGCCAGCAGTGAGGAGGAGGGGGCTGGCTACACCTTC
>TRBV20-1|many|TRBJ1-6|TRBD1
CSARDLRTGNSPLHF
TGCAGTGCTAGAGATCTTCGGACAGGGAATTCACCCCTCCACTTT
>TRBV24-1|few|TRBJ1-4|TRBD1
CATSEGTGHF
TGTGCCACCAGTGAAGGGACAGGACATTTT
>TRBV12-3/TRBV12-4|many|TRBJ1-5|-
CASSRDRQLGDQPQHF
TGTGCCAGCAGCCGCGACCGACAGTTGGGGGATCAGCCCCAGCATTTT
>TRBV12-3/TRBV12-4|-|TRBJ1-2|TRBD1
CASSGSGQGEDGYTF
TGTGCCAGCAGTGGCTCGGGACAGGGTGAGGATGGCTACACCTTC
>TRBV19|few|TRBJ1-5|-
CASSISSGFSNQPQHF
TGTGCCAGTAGTATAAGTAGCGGGTTTAGCAATCAGCCCCAGCATTTT
>TRBV20-1|-|TRBJ1-1|-
CSGTGHSNTEAFF
TGCAGTGGTACAGGACACTCGAACACTGAAGCTTTCTTT
>TRBV20-1|-|TRBJ1-3|TRBD1
CSAWTGGNENTIYF
TGCAGTGCATGGACAGGGGGTAATGAAAACACCATATATTTT
>TRBV12-3/TRBV12-4|-|TRBJ1-5|TRBD1
CASRRDSSNQPQHF
TGTGCCAGCAGGAGGGACAGTAGCAATCAGCCCCAGCATTTT
>TRBV7-7|-|TRBJ1-5|TRBD1
CASTQRQGVQPQHF
TGTGCTAGCACCCAAAGACAGGGGGTTCAGCCCCAGCATTTT
>TRBV11-2|few|TRBJ1-3|-
CASSLGGVRDTIYF
TGTGCCAGCAGCTTAGGGGGGGTGAGGGACACCATATATTTT
>TRBV29-1|-|TRBJ1-2|TRBD1
CSVGRTGSNYGYTF
TGCAGCGTTGGACGGACAGGGAGTAACTATGGCTACACCTTC
>TRBV20-1|many|TRBJ1-2|TRBD1
CSTGQDYGYTF
TGCAGTACCGGACAGGACTATGGCTACACCTTC
>TRBV15|few|TRBJ1-6|-
CATSEGGLTPLHF
TGTGCCACCAGCGAAGGTGGCCTTACACCCCTCCACTTT
>TRBV6-5|few|TRBJ1-2|-
CASSYSSVNYGYTF
TGTGCCAGCAGTTACTCATCAGTTAACTATGGCTACACCTTC
>TRBV6-5|few|TRBJ2-7|-
CASMQTYEQYF
TGTGCCAGCATGCAGACCTACGAGCAGTACTTC
>TRBV20-1|few|TRBJ2-5|-
CSASPISGDGVQETQYF
TGCAGTGCTAGTCCCATCTCGGGCGACGGGGTCCAAGAGACCCAGTACTTC
>TRBV29-1|-|TRBJ1-6|-
CSVAQGGGNSPLHF
TGCAGCGTTGCCCAGGGAGGAGGCAATTCACCCCTCCACTTT
>TRBV5-1|few|TRBJ1-2|-
CASSQVSPIPYGYTF
TGCGCCAGCAGCCAAGTCAGCCCGATCCCCTATGGCTACACCTTC
>TRBV25-1|many|TRBJ1-6|TRBD1
CASRASTGVGSPLHF
TGTGCCAGCAGGGCCTCGACAGGGGTGGGTTCACCCCTCCACTTT
>TRBV20-1|-|TRBJ1-6|-
CSARSTDSSYNSPLHF
TGCAGTGCTAGATCCACGGACAGCTCCTATAATTCACCCCTCCACTTT
>TRBV20-1|-|TRBJ1-2|-
CSARDRDMDYGYTF
TGCAGTGCTAGAGACCGGGACATGGACTATGGCTACACCTTC
>TRBV2|few|TRBJ1-2|TRBD1
CASSARRGQYYGGYTF
TGTGCCAGCAGTGCTCGAAGGGGACAGTATTATGGTGGCTACACCTTC
>TRBV6-5|few|TRBJ2-5|-
CASSPRDRGETQYF
TGTGCCAGCAGTCCTAGGGATCGGGGAGAGACCCAGTACTTC
>TRBV10-3|few|TRBJ1-3|TRBD1
CATRTGTSGNTIYF
TGTGCCACAAGGACAGGGACCTCTGGAAACACCATATATTTT
>TRBV29-1|many|TRBJ1-2|TRBD1
CSAQDRANYGYTF
TGCAGCGCCCAAGACAGGGCTAACTATGGCTACACCTTC
>TRBV24-1|-|TRBJ1-5|-
CATGDSGRGNQPQHF
TGTGCCACCGGTGATTCGGGACGGGGCAATCAGCCCCAGCATTTT
>TRBV15|-|TRBJ1-4|-
CATSRDQGGTEKLFF
TGTGCCACCAGCAGAGATCAGGGAGGTACTGAAAAACTGTTTTTT
>TRBV5-1|many|TRBJ1-6|TRBD1
CASSSTGGKSPLHF
TGCGCCAGCAGTTCGACAGGGGGAAAGTCACCCCTCCACTTT
>TRBV25-1|-|TRBJ1-1|-
CASSAMKGSMNTEAFF
TGTGCCAGCAGTGCCATGAAGGGTTCGATGAACACTGAAGCTTTCTTT
>TRBV12-3/TRBV12-4|many|TRBJ1-2|-
CASGLRANYGYTF
TGTGCCAGCGGTCTGCGGGCGAACTATGGCTACACCTTC
>TRBV5-8|-|TRBJ2-7|-
CASSPDDGYEQYF
TGTGCCAGCAGCCCCGATGATGGGTACGAGCAGTACTTC
>TRBV20-1|-|TRBJ2-3|-
CSAYEGTDTQYF
TGCAGTGCTTACGAGGGCACAGATACGCAGTATTTT
>TRBV12-3/TRBV12-4|-|TRBJ1-5|-
CASSSTGAGNQPQHF
TGTGCCAGCAGTTCCACGGGGGCTGGCAATCAGCCCCAGCATTTT
>TRBV10-3|many|TRBJ1-2|-
CAISEQGHGYTF
TGTGCCATCAGTGAACAGGGACATGGCTACACCTTC
>TRBV12-3/TRBV12-4|many|TRBJ1-1|TRBD1
CASSPTDRANTEAFF
TGTGCCAGCAGTCCCACGGACAGGGCTAACACTGAAGCTTTCTTT
>TRBV7-3|few|TRBJ1-2|-
CASSLLRGGLYGYTF
TGTGCCAGCAGCCTTCTCCGTGGCGGGTTGTATGGCTACACCTTC
>TRBV15|-|TRBJ2-6|TRBD1
CATSSGTGQISGANVLTF
TGTGCCACCAGCAGCGGGACAGGACAGATCTCTGGGGCCAACGTCCTGACTTTC
>TRBV7-2|few|TRBJ2-2|TRBD1
CASSYNRGQTGELFF
TGTGCCAGCAGCTACAACAGGGGGCAAACCGGGGAGCTGTTTTTT
>TRBV7-2|-|TRBJ1-2|-
CASSTPTGYGYTF
TGTGCCAGCAGCACACCTACAGGGTATGGCTACACCTTC
>TRBV6-6|-|TRBJ1-5|TRBD1
CASSYPGGPGRPQHF
TGTGCCAGCAGTTACCCAGGGGGCCCCGGGAGGCCCCAGCATTTT
>TRBV12-3/TRBV12-4|-|TRBJ1-2|-
CASSRGMMGDHGYTF
TGTGCCAGCAGCCGTGGAATGATGGGGGACCATGGCTACACCTTC
>TRBV6-1|few|TRBJ1-5|-
CASSATGPQHF
TGTGCCAGCAGTGCTACGGGACCCCAGCATTTT